The present entry profiles one TCR beta chain with its context. The trim removed 1 base at V and 2 bases at J, leaving 4 bases unmatched. CDR3 length: 17 amino acids. Germline assignment: CDR1 SNHLY and CDR2 FYNNEI. Only in-frame clones appear in the TCRdb table, and some are missing; sequencing was by immunoSEQ multiplex PCR. Among 100,000 to 150,000 clones, 91% were seen once, and the ten largest hold just over 8.5%. The data originate from a study of control samples from healthy donors and cancer patients. V usage is TRBV2 and J usage is TRBJ2-5, with 13 bases aligning to TRBD2. Sequenced input: blood. This TCR came from a man between 18 and 29 years old in good health. CDR3 sequence: CASSEEGLAGFQETQYF. CDR3 sequence (DNA): TGTGCCAGCAGTGAAGAGGGACTAGCGGGGTTTCAAGAGACCCAGTACTTC.